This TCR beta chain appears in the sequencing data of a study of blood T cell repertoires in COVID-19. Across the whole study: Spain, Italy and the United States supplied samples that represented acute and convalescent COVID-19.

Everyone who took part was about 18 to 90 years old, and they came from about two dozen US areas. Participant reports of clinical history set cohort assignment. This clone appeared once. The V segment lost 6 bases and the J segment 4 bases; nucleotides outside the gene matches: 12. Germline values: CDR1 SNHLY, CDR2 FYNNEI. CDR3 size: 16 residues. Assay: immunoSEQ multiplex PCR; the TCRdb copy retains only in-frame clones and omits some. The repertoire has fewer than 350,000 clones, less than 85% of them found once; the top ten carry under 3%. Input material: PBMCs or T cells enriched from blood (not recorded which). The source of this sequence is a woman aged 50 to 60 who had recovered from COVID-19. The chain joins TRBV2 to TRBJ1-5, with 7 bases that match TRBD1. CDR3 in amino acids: CASRAGTALGNQPQHF. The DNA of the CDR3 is TGTGCCAGCAGGGCCGGGACAGCCTTGGGTAATCAGCCCCAGCATTTT.